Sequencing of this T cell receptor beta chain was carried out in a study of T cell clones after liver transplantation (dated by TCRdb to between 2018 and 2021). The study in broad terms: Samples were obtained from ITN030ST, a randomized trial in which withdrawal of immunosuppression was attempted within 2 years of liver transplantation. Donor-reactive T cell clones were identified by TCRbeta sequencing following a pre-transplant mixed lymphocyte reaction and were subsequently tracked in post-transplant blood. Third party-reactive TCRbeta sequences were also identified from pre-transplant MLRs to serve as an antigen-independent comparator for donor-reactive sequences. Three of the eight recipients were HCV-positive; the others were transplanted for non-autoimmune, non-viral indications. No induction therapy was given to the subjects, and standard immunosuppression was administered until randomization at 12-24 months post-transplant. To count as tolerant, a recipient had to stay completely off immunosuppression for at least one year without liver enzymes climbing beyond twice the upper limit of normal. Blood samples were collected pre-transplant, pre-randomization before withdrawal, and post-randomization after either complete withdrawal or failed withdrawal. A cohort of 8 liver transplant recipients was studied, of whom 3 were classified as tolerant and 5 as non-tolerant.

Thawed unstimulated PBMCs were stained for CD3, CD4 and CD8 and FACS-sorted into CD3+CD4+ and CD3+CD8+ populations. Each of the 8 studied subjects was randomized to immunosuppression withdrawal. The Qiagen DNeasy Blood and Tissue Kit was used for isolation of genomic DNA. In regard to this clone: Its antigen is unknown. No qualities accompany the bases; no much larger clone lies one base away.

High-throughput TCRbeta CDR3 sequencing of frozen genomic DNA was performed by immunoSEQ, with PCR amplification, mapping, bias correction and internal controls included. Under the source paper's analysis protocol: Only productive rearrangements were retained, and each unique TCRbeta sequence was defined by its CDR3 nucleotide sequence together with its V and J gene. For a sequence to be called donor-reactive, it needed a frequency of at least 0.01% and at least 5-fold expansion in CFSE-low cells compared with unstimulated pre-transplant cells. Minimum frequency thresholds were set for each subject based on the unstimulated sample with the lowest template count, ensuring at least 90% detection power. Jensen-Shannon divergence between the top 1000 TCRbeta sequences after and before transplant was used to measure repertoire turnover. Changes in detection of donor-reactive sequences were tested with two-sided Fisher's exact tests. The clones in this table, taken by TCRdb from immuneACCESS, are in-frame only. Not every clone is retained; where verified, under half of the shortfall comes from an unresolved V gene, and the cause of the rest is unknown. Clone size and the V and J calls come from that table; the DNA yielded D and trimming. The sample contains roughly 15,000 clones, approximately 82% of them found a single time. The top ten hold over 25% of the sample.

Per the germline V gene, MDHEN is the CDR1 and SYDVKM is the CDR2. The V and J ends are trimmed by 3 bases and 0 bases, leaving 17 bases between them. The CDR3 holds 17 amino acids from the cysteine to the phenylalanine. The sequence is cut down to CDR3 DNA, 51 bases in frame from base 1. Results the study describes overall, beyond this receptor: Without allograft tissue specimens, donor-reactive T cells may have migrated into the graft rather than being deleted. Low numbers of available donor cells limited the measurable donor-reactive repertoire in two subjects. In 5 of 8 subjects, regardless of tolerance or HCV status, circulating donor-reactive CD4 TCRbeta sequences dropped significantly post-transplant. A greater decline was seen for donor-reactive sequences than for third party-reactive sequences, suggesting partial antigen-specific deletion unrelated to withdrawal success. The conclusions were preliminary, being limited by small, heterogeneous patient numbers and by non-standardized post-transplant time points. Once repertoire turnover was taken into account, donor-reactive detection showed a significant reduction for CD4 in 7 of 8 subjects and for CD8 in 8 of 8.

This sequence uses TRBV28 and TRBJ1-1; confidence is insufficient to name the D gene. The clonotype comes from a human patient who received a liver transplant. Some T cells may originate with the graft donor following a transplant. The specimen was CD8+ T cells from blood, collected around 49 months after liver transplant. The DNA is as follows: TGTGCCAGCAGTTTTGGGAGGGCCGGAATTATGAACACTGAAGCTTTCTTT. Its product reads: CASSFGRAGIMNTEAFF.